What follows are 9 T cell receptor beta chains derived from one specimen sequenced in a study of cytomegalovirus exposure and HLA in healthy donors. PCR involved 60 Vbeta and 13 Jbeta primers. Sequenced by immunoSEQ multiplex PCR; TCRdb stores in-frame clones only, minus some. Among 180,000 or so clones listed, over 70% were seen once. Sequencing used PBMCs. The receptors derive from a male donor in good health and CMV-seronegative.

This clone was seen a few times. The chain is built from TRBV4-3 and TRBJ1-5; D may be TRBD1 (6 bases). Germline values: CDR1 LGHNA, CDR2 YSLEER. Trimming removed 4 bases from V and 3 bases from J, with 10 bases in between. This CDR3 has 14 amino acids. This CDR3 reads CASSPGVTNQPQHF. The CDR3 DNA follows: TGCGCCAGCAGCCCAGGGGTTACCAATCAGCCCCAGCATTTT.

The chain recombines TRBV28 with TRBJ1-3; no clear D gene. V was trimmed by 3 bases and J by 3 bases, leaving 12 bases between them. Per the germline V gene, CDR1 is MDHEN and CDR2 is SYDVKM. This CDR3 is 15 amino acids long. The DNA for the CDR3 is TGTGCCAGCAGTTTCCCCTCGGCAGGTGGAAACACCATATATTTT. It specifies CASSFPSAGGNTIYF.

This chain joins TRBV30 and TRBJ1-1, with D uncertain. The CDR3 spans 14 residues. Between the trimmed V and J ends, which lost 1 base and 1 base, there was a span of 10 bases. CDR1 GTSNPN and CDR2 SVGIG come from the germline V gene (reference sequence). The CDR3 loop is CAWSASAWNTEAFF. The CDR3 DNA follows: TGTGCCTGGAGTGCGTCAGCGTGGAACACTGAAGCTTTCTTT. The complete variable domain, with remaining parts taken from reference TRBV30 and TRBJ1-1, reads SQTIHQWPATLVQPVGSPLSLECTVEGTSNPNLYWYRQAAGRGLQLLFYSVGIGQISSEVPQNLSASRPQDRQFILSSKKLLLSDSGFYLCAWSASAWNTEAFFGQGTRLTVV.

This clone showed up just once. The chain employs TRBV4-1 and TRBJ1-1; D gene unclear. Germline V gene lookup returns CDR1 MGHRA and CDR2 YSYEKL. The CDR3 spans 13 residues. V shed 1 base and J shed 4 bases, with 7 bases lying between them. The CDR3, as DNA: TGCGCCAGCAGCCAAGGTGGCAGCACTGAAGCTTTCTTT. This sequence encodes CASSQGGSTEAFF.

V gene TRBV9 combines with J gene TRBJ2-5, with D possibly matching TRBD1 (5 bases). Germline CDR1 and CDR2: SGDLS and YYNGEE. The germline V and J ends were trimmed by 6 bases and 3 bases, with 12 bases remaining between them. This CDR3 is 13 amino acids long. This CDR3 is CASTSRAEETQYF. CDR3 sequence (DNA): TGTGCCAGCACCAGCAGGGCGGAAGAGACCCAGTACTTC.

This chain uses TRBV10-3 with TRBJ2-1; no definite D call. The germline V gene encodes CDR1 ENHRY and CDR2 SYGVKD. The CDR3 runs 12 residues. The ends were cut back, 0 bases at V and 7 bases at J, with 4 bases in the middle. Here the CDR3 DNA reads TGTGCCATCAGTGAGTCAGCTAATGAGCAGTTCTTC. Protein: CAISESANEQFF.

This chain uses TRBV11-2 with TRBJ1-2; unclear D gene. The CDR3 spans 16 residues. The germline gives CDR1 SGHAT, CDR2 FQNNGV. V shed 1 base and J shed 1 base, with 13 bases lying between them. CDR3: CASSLGMRDFNYGYTF. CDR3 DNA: TGTGCCAGCAGCTTAGGAATGCGGGATTTTAACTATGGCTACACCTTC.

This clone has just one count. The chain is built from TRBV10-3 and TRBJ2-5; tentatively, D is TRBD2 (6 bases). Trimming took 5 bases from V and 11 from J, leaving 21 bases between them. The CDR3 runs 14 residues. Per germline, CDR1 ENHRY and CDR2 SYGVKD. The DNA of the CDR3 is TGTGCCATCAGTCTTGCTGGAGGGCCCGGGGAGCAGTACTTC. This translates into CAISLAGGPGEQYF.

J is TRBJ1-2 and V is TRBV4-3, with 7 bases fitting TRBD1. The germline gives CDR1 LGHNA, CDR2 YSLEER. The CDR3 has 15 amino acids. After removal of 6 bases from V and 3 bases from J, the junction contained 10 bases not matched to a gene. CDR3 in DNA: TGCGCCAGCAGTCCTAACAGGGGAAACTACTATGGCTACACCTTC. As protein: CASSPNRGNYYGYTF.